The 21 T cell receptor beta chains presented below share a single source sample, sequenced in a study of identical twins. A single record per CDR3 protein comes from TCRdb applying MiXCR to the 5' RACE reads. Among 15,000 to 20,000 distinct CDR3 sequences, 69% were seen once, and the ten largest hold under 6%. Sequenced sample: memory (CD45RO+) T cells sorted from blood. Every receptor here comes from a woman younger than 35 in good health. This table probably holds off-target reads from a library built for another chain.

In this sample, this clonotype turned up a few times. This chain joins TRBV19 and TRBJ2-1; 7 bases are shared with TRBD1. CDR1 and CDR2 (germline): LNHDA, SQIVND (reference sequence). Germline trimming cut 10 bases from V and 2 bases from J; bases unmatched to any gene: 5. The CDR3 has 13 amino acids. CDR3 sequence: CATLQGPYNEQFF. DNA of the CDR3: TGTGCCACTCTACAGGGGCCCTACAATGAGCAGTTCTTC. The full variable domain, with the rest looked up from reference TRBV19 and TRBJ2-1, is DGGITQSPKYLFRKEGQNVTLSCEQNLNHDAMYWYRQDPGQGLRLIYYSQIVNDFQKGDIAEGYSVSREKKESFPLTVTSAQKNPTAFYLCATLQGPYNEQFFGPGTRLTVL.

The rearrangement joins TRBV6-1 to TRBJ1-4; TRBD1 might be the D (5 bases). CDR1 is MNHNS and CDR2 is SASEGT in the germline V gene. Deletions cut 8 bases from V and 4 bases from J, with 14 bases between. This CDR3 has 14 amino acids. Here the CDR3 DNA reads TGTGCCAGCTCTAAGGGCAGGGTTAATGAAAAACTGTTTTTT. It is translated as CASSKGRVNEKLFF.

The gene calls are TRBV4-1 and TRBJ2-1, with TRBD2 matching 10 bases. V shed 2 bases and J 1 base; nucleotides not matched to a gene: 8. Germline values: CDR1 MGHRA, CDR2 YSYEKL. This CDR3 comprises 18 residues. CDR3 in amino acids: CASSQLAGGLLSYNEQFF. For the CDR3, the DNA is TGCGCCAGCAGCCAATTAGCGGGAGGCCTTCTTTCCTACAATGAGCAGTTCTTC.

This clonotype was observed once. This rearrangement joins TRBV20-1 to TRBJ2-7, with unresolved D. The V gene's germline CDR1 is DFQATT and CDR2 SNEGSKA (reference sequence). Trimming took off 4 bases at V and 4 bases at J, with 11 bases between the two ends. The CDR3 loop spans 12 amino acids. The CDR3 nucleotides are TGCAGTGCTAAACGAACTACGTACGAGCAGTACTTC. Translating gives CSAKRTTYEQYF.

V and J are TRBV2 and TRBJ2-3, with TRBD1 matching 7 bases. The V segment lost 6 bases and the J segment 3 bases; nucleotides outside the gene matches: 9. Germline loops: CDR1 SNHLY, CDR2 FYNNEI. This CDR3 is 15 amino acids long. The CDR3 nucleotides are TGTGCCAGCAGCCTCACAGGGGTGAGGACAGATACGCAGTATTTT. Residues: CASSLTGVRTDTQYF.

This clonotype was counted a few times. The CDR3 here is CAAGPTSGISNEQFF. For the CDR3, the DNA is TGTGCCGCCGGACCGACTAGCGGGATAAGCAATGAGCAGTTCTTC. This chain connects TRBV6-1 to TRBJ2-1, with TRBD2 matching 11 bases. Germline V gives CDR1 MNHNS, CDR2 SASEGT. The CDR3 extends over 15 amino acids. The junction had 12 bases not matched to a gene; V was cut back by 11 bases and J by 6 bases.

This clonotype has a handful of counts. The genes are TRBV14 and TRBJ2-1; possibly TRBD2 for D (6 bases). The length of the CDR3 is 13 residues. CDR1 is SGHDN and CDR2 is FVKESK in the germline V gene. Trimming left V 6 bases short and J 6 bases short, with 12 bases between. The CDR3 reads CASRRGRFNEQFF. The DNA for the CDR3 is TGTGCCAGCAGACGAGGGAGGTTCAATGAGCAGTTCTTC.

The chain uses TRBV12-3 or TRBV12-4 and TRBJ2-6, with TRBD1 as a possible D gene (7 bases). Trimming removed 6 bases at V and 3 bases at J, with 21 bases between. The CDR3 sequence is 18 residues long. The CDR3 here is CASSPVGGGAGGANVLTF. As DNA, the CDR3 is TGTGCCAGCAGCCCAGTCGGAGGGGGCGCAGGTGGGGCCAACGTCCTGACTTTC.

The chain uses TRBV23-1 and TRBJ2-5, with D unresolved. TRBV23-1 is labeled an ORF, and its function is uncertain. V was cut by 7 bases and J by 8 bases, with 17 bases left in between. There are 13 residues in the CDR3. DNA of the CDR3: TGCGCCAGCAAACCCCCGCCCGACGGAACCCAGTACTTC. Encoded protein: CASKPPPDGTQYF.

V gene TRBV7-2 combines with J gene TRBJ2-7, with D possibly TRBD1 on 7 matching bases. The CDR3 has 16 amino acids. CDR1 is SGHTA, CDR2 FQGNSA, per germline. The V and J ends lost 7 bases and 0 bases respectively, with 19 bases between them. The CDR3 loop is CASNPEGASDSYEQYF. The CDR3 nucleotides read TGTGCCAGCAACCCGGAGGGGGCTAGCGACTCCTACGAGCAGTACTTC.

The CDR3 loop is CASRDTDSGNTIYF. The CDR3 region has the DNA TGTGCCAGCAGGGACACTGATTCTGGAAACACCATATATTTT. J is TRBJ1-3 and V is TRBV6-2 or TRBV6-3; perhaps TRBD1 as D (5 bases). V gave up 6 bases and J gave up 1 base, with 10 bases separating them. Germline V lookup: CDR1 MNHEY, CDR2 SVGEGT. The CDR3 loop spans 14 amino acids.

This sequence joins TRBV6-5 and TRBJ2-3; D unclear. The CDR3 covers 16 residues. Germline assignment: CDR1 MNHEY and CDR2 SVGAGI. Trimming stripped 0 bases from V and 4 bases from J, with 14 bases between. CDR3: CASSYSGLWSPDTQYF. The CDR3 DNA sequence: TGTGCCAGCAGTTACTCGGGCCTTTGGTCCCCAGATACGCAGTATTTT.

The V gene is TRBV5-8, the J gene TRBJ2-3, with TRBD2 matching over 9 bases. The germline V gene has CDR1 SGHTS and CDR2 YDEGEE. CDR3 length equals 18 residues. V lost 1 base and J lost 0; bases outside the gene matches: 9. In DNA, the CDR3 is TGTGCCAGCAGCTTGATGGTAGCGGGAGTGGCGAGCACAGATACGCAGTATTTT. Translated, it gives CASSLMVAGVASTDTQYF.

V and J are TRBV19 and TRBJ2-3; D ambiguous. The length of the CDR3 is 11 residues. The V end lost 5 bases, the J end lost 4 bases, and 4 bases lay between the germline ends. Germline assignment: CDR1 LNHDA and CDR2 SQIVND (reference sequence). The CDR3 loop is CASSEADTQYF. Here the CDR3 DNA reads TGTGCCAGTAGTGAGGCAGATACGCAGTATTTT.

The chain joins TRBV6-2 or TRBV6-3 to TRBJ2-1, with D possibly TRBD2 on 5 matching bases. The V gene's germline CDR1 is MNHEY and CDR2 SVGEGT. The CDR3 runs to 13 residues. The ends were cut back, 2 bases at V and 6 bases at J, with 8 bases in the middle. The CDR3 loop reads CASSYGGLNEQFF. The DNA of the CDR3 is TGTGCCAGCAGTTACGGCGGGCTCAATGAGCAGTTCTTC.

The chain links TRBV29-1 to TRBJ1-2; D unclear. The CDR3 runs to 14 residues. V lost 4 bases, J lost 3 bases, and 15 bases lay in between. Germline lookup yields CDR1 SQVTM and CDR2 ANQGSEA. The CDR3 reads CSVGPEGTYYGYTF. In nucleotides, the CDR3 is TGCAGCGTTGGGCCAGAGGGCACCTACTATGGCTACACCTTC.

The chain employs TRBV16 and TRBJ1-5; D is possibly TRBD1 (5 bases). Germline-derived CDR1 and CDR2 are KGHSY and FQNENV. There are 16 residues in the CDR3. V lost 4 bases, J lost 1 base, and 14 bases lay in between. The CDR3 is CASSLNRGRSNQPQHF. CDR3 nucleotides: TGTGCCAGCAGCCTAAATAGGGGACGGAGCAATCAGCCCCAGCATTTT.

The J gene is TRBJ2-7, the V gene TRBV5-5, with 11 nucleotides matching TRBD1. This CDR3 is 16 amino acids long. Germline V lookup: CDR1 SGHKS, CDR2 YYEKEE (reference sequence). Trimming at V came to 4 bases and at J to 2 bases, leaving 8 bases not matched to a gene. The CDR3 here is CASSPRGQGDPYEQYF. The CDR3 DNA follows: TGTGCCAGCAGCCCCCGGGGACAGGGGGATCCCTACGAGCAGTACTTC. Looking up the rest from reference TRBV5-5 and TRBJ2-7 gives the full variable domain: DAGVTQSPTHLIKTRGQQVTLRCSPISGHKSVSWYQQVLGQGPQFIFQYYEKEERGRGNFPDRFSARQFPNYSSELNVNALLLGDSALYLCASSPRGQGDPYEQYFGPGTRLTVT.

In this sample, this clonotype turned up a few times. The chain couples TRBV7-2 to TRBJ2-7; the D is unclear. The CDR3 spans 12 residues. Germline assignment: CDR1 SGHTA and CDR2 FQGNSA. Trimming took 0 bases from V and 3 from J, leaving 3 bases between them. The CDR3 reads CASSLAVYEQYF. CDR3 sequence (DNA): TGTGCCAGCAGCTTAGCTGTCTACGAGCAGTACTTC.

The genes are TRBV5-1 and TRBJ2-5; D is undetermined. The germline V and J ends were trimmed by 3 bases and 1 base, with 13 bases remaining between them. The CDR3 spans 15 residues. CDR1 and CDR2 (germline): SGHRS, YFSETQ. In DNA, the CDR3 is TGCGCCAGCAGCTATCTACAAGGCCCCCAAGAGACCCAGTACTTC. Its translation: CASSYLQGPQETQYF.

This rearrangement joins TRBV6-2 or TRBV6-3 to TRBJ2-1; no reliable D call. The V end lost 5 bases, the J end lost 7 bases, and 15 bases lay between the germline ends. The CDR3 is 14 residues long. CDR1 and CDR2 from the germline V gene are MNHEY and SVGEGT. The CDR3 DNA follows: TGTGCCAGCAGTCCCACAAATTTAAGAAATGAGCAGTTCTTC. It codes for CASSPTNLRNEQFF.